The 14 T cell receptor beta chains reported below all come from one sample, sequenced in a study of blood T cell repertoires in COVID-19. The method was immunoSEQ multiplex PCR; TCRdb's version includes in-frame clones alone and lacks a portion of them. The table records some 130,000 clones, approximately 85% of them present only once. Sequenced input: peripheral blood. The receptors stem from an elderly man with acute or convalescent COVID-19.

This chain connects TRBV10-3 to TRBJ1-3; weak D call: TRBD1 (5 bases). The CDR3 totals 16 residues. V lost 3 bases to trimming and J lost 2 bases, with 14 bases between them. Germline V CDR1 and CDR2: ENHRY, SYGVKD. CDR3 in amino acids: CAISDRVGHAGNTIYF. The CDR3 coding sequence is TGTGCCATCAGTGATCGGGTAGGACATGCTGGAAACACCATATATTTT.

The chain links TRBV3-1 (or the pseudogene TRBV3-2) to TRBJ1-5; D gene uncertain. Between the trimmed V and J ends, which lost 4 bases and 5 bases, there was a span of 12 bases. This CDR3 contains 14 residues. The germline V gene has CDR1 LGHDT and CDR2 YNNKEL (reference sequence). CDR3 DNA sequence: TGTGCCAGCAGCCCCAGTCTGGGAGATCAGCCCCAGCATTTT. The encoded protein is CASSPSLGDQPQHF.

The rearrangement joins TRBV30 to TRBJ1-1, with D possibly matching TRBD1 (5 bases). Trimming removed 5 bases at V and 0 bases at J, with 7 bases between. In germline, CDR1 is GTSNPN, CDR2 SVGIG (reference sequence). The CDR3 totals 12 residues. CDR3 amino acids: CAWDRLNTEAFF. The CDR3 region has the DNA TGTGCCTGGGACAGATTGAACACTGAAGCTTTCTTT.

The rearrangement uses TRBV5-4 and TRBJ1-2, with TRBD1 identical over 9 bases. With 4 bases clipped from V and 7 bases from J, the junction kept 8 bases outside the gene matches. Germline lookup yields CDR1 SGHNT and CDR2 YYREEE (reference sequence). This CDR3 region has 14 residues. CDR3 amino acids: CASSGRTGDSGYTF. As DNA, the CDR3 is TGTGCCAGCAGCGGAAGGACAGGGGACAGTGGCTACACCTTC.

The chain recombines TRBV6-1 with TRBJ2-1; 10 bases match TRBD2. The V and J ends lost 3 bases and 4 bases, in that order; junction bases with no gene match: 6. This CDR3 has 16 amino acids. The germline V gene has CDR1 MNHNS and CDR2 SASEGT. The CDR3 bases are TGTGCCAGCAGTGACCCGGTAGCGGGGGGTTACAATGAGCAGTTCTTC. This translates into CASSDPVAGGYNEQFF.

This chain joins TRBV5-1 and TRBJ1-5, with 7 bases that match TRBD1. CDR3 size: 14 residues. Germline loops: CDR1 SGHRS, CDR2 YFSETQ. V shed 4 bases, J shed 0 bases, and the junction held 1 base outside the gene matches. CDR3 loop: CASSAGGSNQPQHF. Written as DNA, the CDR3 is TGCGCCAGCAGCGCAGGGGGTAGCAATCAGCCCCAGCATTTT. The full variable domain, in which reference TRBV5-1 and TRBJ1-5 provide the parts outside the CDR3, is KAGVTQTPRYLIKTRGQQVTLSCSPISGHRSVSWYQQTPGQGLQFLFEYFSETQRNKGNFPGRFSGRQFSNSRSEMNVSTLELGDSALYLCASSAGGSNQPQHFGDGTRLSIL.

The rearrangement uses TRBV5-1 and TRBJ1-1; unclear D gene. The CDR3 loop spans 15 amino acids. V lost 0 bases, J lost 2 bases, and 11 bases lay in between. Germline CDR1 and CDR2: SGHRS and YFSETQ. The CDR3 reads CASSLGAEPNTEAFF. The CDR3 DNA follows: TGCGCCAGCAGCTTGGGGGCAGAACCCAACACTGAAGCTTTCTTT.

Only a few counts were recorded for this clone. The genes are TRBV5-1 and TRBJ1-2; D may be TRBD1 (5 bases). The CDR3 has 13 amino acids. V dropped 2 bases and J dropped 7 bases, with 12 bases sitting between them. Germline V gene lookup returns CDR1 SGHRS and CDR2 YFSETQ. The CDR3 DNA is TGCGCCAGCAGCTTCGGTCTGGGGGGTGGCTACACCTTC. This codes for CASSFGLGGGYTF.

As regards this clone: This sample also contains other DNA sequences that code for the same CDR3. V is TRBV19 and J is TRBJ2-6; D may be TRBD1 (6 bases). The CDR3 has 15 amino acids. Per germline, CDR1 LNHDA and CDR2 SQIVND (reference sequence). V was pared by 6 bases and J by 4 bases, with 13 bases between. Here the CDR3 DNA reads TGTGCCAGTAGGAGACAGGTTTACGGGGCCAACGTCCTGACTTTC. This translates into CASRRQVYGANVLTF.

The chain employs TRBV19 and TRBJ2-2, with D tentatively TRBD2 (5 bases). The germline V and J ends were trimmed by 5 bases and 4 bases, with 14 bases remaining between them. CDR1 and CDR2 from the germline V gene are LNHDA and SQIVND (reference sequence). The CDR3 contains 15 residues. DNA for the CDR3: TGTGCCAGTAGTGGGTCAGGAGGTCTCACCGGGGAGCTGTTTTTT. Protein product: CASSGSGGLTGELFF.

This rearrangement joins TRBV29-1 to TRBJ1-1, with 7 positions matching TRBD1. Trimming took 5 bases from V and 3 from J; bases not matched to a gene: 0. Germline V gives CDR1 SQVTM, CDR2 ANQGSEA. The length of the CDR3 is 11 residues. Here the CDR3 DNA reads TGCAGCGTTCAGGGGGACACTGAAGCTTTCTTT. Its protein product is CSVQGDTEAFF.

This chain connects TRBV5-4 to TRBJ2-5; TRBD2 matches 8 bases. Germline CDR1 SGHNT, CDR2 YYREEE (reference sequence). Unmatched junction bases numbered 12, after V lost 3 bases and J lost 5 bases. The CDR3 loop spans 16 amino acids. For the CDR3, the DNA is TGTGCCAGCAGCTCAGGACTAGCCAGCCGGGGGGAGACCCAGTACTTC. This codes for CASSSGLASRGETQYF.

The chain has TRBV11-2 and TRBJ2-5, with D perhaps matching TRBD2 (5 bases). Trimming took 1 base from V and 5 from J, leaving 14 bases between them. CDR1 is SGHAT, CDR2 FQNNGV, per germline. The CDR3 is 15 amino acids. This CDR3 reads CASSLGPNTGETQYF. The DNA for the CDR3 is TGTGCCAGCAGCTTAGGGCCGAATACGGGGGAGACCCAGTACTTC. The full variable domain, rest sourced from reference TRBV11-2 and TRBJ2-5, is EAGVAQSPRYKIIEKRQSVAFWCNPISGHATLYWYQQILGQGPKLLIQFQNNGVVDDSQLPKDRFSAERLKGVDSTLKIQPAKLEDSAVYLCASSLGPNTGETQYFGPGTRLLVL.

J is TRBJ2-7 and V is TRBV24-1; D is possibly TRBD2 (6 bases). CDR1 and CDR2 from the germline V gene are KGHDR and SFDVKD. The CDR3 loop spans 14 amino acids. Trimming cost V 2 bases and J 5 bases, with 12 bases left between them. The DNA for the CDR3 is TGTGCCACCAGTGATTCGGGAGTTAGCCACGAGCAGTACTTC. It translates to CATSDSGVSHEQYF.